The 28 T cell receptor beta chains below come from one sample, sequenced in a study of CD8 T cells in ankylosing spondylitis. TCRdb called the 5' RACE reads again in MiXCR, with one record for every CDR3 protein. The sample lists some 250,000 distinct CDR3 sequences; about 10% were seen once. The sequenced material came from blood, either unsorted or a sorted T cell fraction (not recorded which). These TCRs come from a male donor with ankylosing spondylitis or in good health (not recorded which).

The rearrangement links TRBV27 to TRBJ2-2; D is uncertain. The CDR3 is 14 residues long. The germline V gene encodes CDR1 MNHEY and CDR2 SMNVEV (reference sequence). V lost 8 bases, J lost 7 bases, and 17 bases lay in between. The CDR3: CASSAPPSGGELFF. The CDR3 DNA reads as TGTGCCAGCTCCGCTCCACCGTCGGGCGGGGAGCTGTTTTTT.

V and J are TRBV27 and TRBJ2-3; 11 bases are a match to TRBD2. Per germline, CDR1 MNHEY and CDR2 SMNVEV (reference sequence). This CDR3 is built from 15 residues. J was trimmed by 5 bases and V by 2 bases; bases with no gene match: 3. This chain's CDR3 is CASSLTTSGKDTQYF. The CDR3 nucleotides read TGTGCCAGCAGTTTAACGACTAGCGGGAAAGATACGCAGTATTTT.

The chain is built from TRBV29-1 and TRBJ2-1, with a weak D call TRBD2 (5 bases). CDR1 and CDR2 from the germline V gene are SQVTM and ANQGSEA. Trimming shortened V by 7 bases and J by 2 bases, and 12 bases separated the two germline ends. The CDR3 is made up of 13 amino acids. CDR3: CSAKDGTYNEQFF. The CDR3 DNA is TGCAGCGCGAAAGACGGGACCTACAATGAGCAGTTCTTC.

The J gene is TRBJ2-6, the V gene TRBV14, with D maybe TRBD1 (5 bases). Germline V gene sequence: CDR1 SGHDN, CDR2 FVKESK. The CDR3 contains 17 residues. V dropped 1 base and J dropped 0 bases, with 10 bases sitting between them. The CDR3 loop reads CASSQVARASGANVLTF. In DNA, the CDR3 is TGTGCCAGCAGCCAAGTGGCCAGGGCCTCTGGGGCCAACGTCCTGACTTTC.

At least ten counts were recorded for this clonotype. The genes are TRBV24-1 and TRBJ2-1; 10 positions agree with TRBD1. This CDR3 is 16 amino acids long. Per germline, CDR1 KGHDR and CDR2 SFDVKD. V was clipped by 3 bases and J by 7 bases; unmatched bases: 8. This CDR3 is CATSDQQGTGDNEQFF. The CDR3 DNA reads as TGTGCCACCAGTGATCAGCAGGGGACAGGGGATAATGAGCAGTTCTTC.

This clonotype was seen ten or more times. The genes are TRBV12-3 or TRBV12-4 and TRBJ1-2; 10 bases fit TRBD1. The V gene end was trimmed by 6 bases and the J gene end by 3 bases; junction bases not matched to a gene: 4. The CDR3 covers 14 residues. The CDR3 spells CASRAGTGDYGYTF. CDR3 DNA sequence: TGTGCCAGCAGAGCCGGGACAGGGGACTATGGCTACACCTTC.

This clonotype was counted ten times or more. CDR3 DNA: TGTGCCAGCAGTTGGGACCTCAATCAGCCCCAGCATTTT. Translated: CASSWDLNQPQHF. The rearrangement uses TRBV12-3 or TRBV12-4 and TRBJ1-5, with D tentatively TRBD1 (5 bases). This CDR3 is built from 13 residues. The ends were cut back, 4 bases at V and 3 bases at J, with 7 bases in the middle.

This clonotype showed up just a few times. The chain joins TRBV16 to TRBJ1-4, with a weak D call TRBD1 (5 bases). This CDR3 contains 13 residues. The ends were cut back, 4 bases at V and 5 bases at J, with 8 bases in the middle. Germline-derived CDR1 and CDR2 are KGHSY and FQNENV. The CDR3 protein is CASSRGSNEKLFF. The CDR3 DNA reads as TGTGCCAGCAGCCGGGGCAGCAATGAAAAACTGTTTTTT.

This clonotype was seen at least ten times. V is TRBV12-5 and J is TRBJ2-3; unclear D gene. The germline V gene encodes CDR1 LGHNT and CDR2 FRNRAP. The CDR3 extends over 11 amino acids. V lost 4 bases and J lost 5, with 4 bases in between. The CDR3 DNA sequence: TGTGCTAGTGGTTGGGGAGATACGCAGTATTTT. This codes for CASGWGDTQYF.

This clonotype occurred many times. The chain recombines TRBV11-2 with TRBJ2-5; D is unresolved. CDR1 is SGHAT and CDR2 is FQNNGV in the germline V gene. Trimming removed 2 bases at V and 5 bases at J, with 3 bases between. The CDR3 is made up of 11 amino acids. The CDR3 region has the DNA TGTGCCAGCAGCTTATCGGAGACCCAGTACTTC. Protein sequence: CASSLSETQYF. The full variable domain, rest sourced from reference TRBV11-2 and TRBJ2-5, is EAGVAQSPRYKIIEKRQSVAFWCNPISGHATLYWYQQILGQGPKLLIQFQNNGVVDDSQLPKDRFSAERLKGVDSTLKIQPAKLEDSAVYLCASSLSETQYFGPGTRLLVL.

This clonotype was found many times. The chain uses TRBV7-3 and TRBJ2-7; D call uncertain. Trimming took off 5 bases at V and 0 bases at J, with 8 bases between the two ends. This CDR3 is 13 amino acids long. The germline gives CDR1 SGHTA, CDR2 FQGTGA. The CDR3 DNA follows: TGTGCCAGCAGCGAGGACCCCTCCTACGAGCAGTACTTC. Residues: CASSEDPSYEQYF.

There are many counts of this clonotype. The chain is built from TRBV3-1 and TRBJ1-1; no definite D call. Germline V gives CDR1 LGHDT, CDR2 YNNKEL (reference sequence). This CDR3 has 14 amino acids. Trimming removed 3 bases from V and 5 bases from J, with 13 bases in between. The CDR3 DNA is TGTGCCAGCAGCCACCGAGGGTTGGGAACTGAAGCTTTCTTT. It specifies CASSHRGLGTEAFF.

This clonotype has ten or more counts. The J gene is TRBJ2-2, the V gene TRBV5-1, with D maybe TRBD2 (5 bases). V lost 4 bases, J lost 1 base, and 14 bases lay in between. This CDR3 is 16 amino acids long. CDR1 and CDR2 from the germline V gene are SGHRS and YFSETQ. The CDR3 nucleotides are TGCGCCAGCAGCCTCTACACTAGACAGAACACCGGGGAGCTGTTTTTT. This encodes CASSLYTRQNTGELFF.

This clonotype was detected only a few times. This chain links TRBV7-6 with TRBJ2-3; no clear D gene. Between the trimmed V and J ends, which lost 1 base and 6 bases, there was a span of 14 bases. Germline CDR1 is SGHVS and CDR2 is FNYEAQ. The CDR3 consists of 15 residues. The CDR3 DNA reads as TGTGCCAGCAGCTTAGGTCTACCCGGCCGGGATACGCAGTATTTT. Translating gives CASSLGLPGRDTQYF.

The genes are TRBV12-3 or TRBV12-4 and TRBJ2-2; 11 bases line up with TRBD2. CDR3 length equals 16 residues. V trimming: 6 bases; J trimming: 7 bases; junction bases outside the gene matches: 10. In DNA form, the CDR3 reads TGTGCCAGCAGCGGGACTAGCGGACCACGGGTCGGGGAGCTGTTTTTT. Translating gives CASSGTSGPRVGELFF.

The sample holds many counts of this clonotype. The V call is TRBV5-1, the J call TRBJ1-1; 7 bases map to TRBD1. Trimming at V came to 4 bases and at J to 10 bases, leaving 16 bases not matched to a gene. The CDR3 is 15 amino acids. In germline, CDR1 is SGHRS, CDR2 YFSETQ. The CDR3 DNA sequence: TGCGCCAGCAGCATCTTAGGACAGGACCAAGGGGGAGCTTTCTTT. It specifies CASSILGQDQGGAFF.

The gene calls are TRBV20-1 and TRBJ1-5, with no clear D. V was shortened by 3 bases and J by 1 base, with 13 bases between the two germline ends. This CDR3 has 15 residues. Germline V CDR1 and CDR2: DFQATT, SNEGSKA (reference sequence). The CDR3 is CSASRVGRSNQPQHF. The CDR3 nucleotides read TGCAGTGCTAGTAGAGTGGGTCGAAGCAATCAGCCCCAGCATTTT.

This clonotype was observed at least ten times. The rearrangement joins TRBV5-1 to TRBJ2-2; D gene uncertain. CDR1 SGHRS and CDR2 YFSETQ come from the germline V gene. The CDR3 loop spans 15 amino acids. Trimming left V 0 bases short and J 1 base short, with 7 bases between. The CDR3 is CASSLARQNTGELFF. CDR3 nucleotide sequence: TGCGCCAGCAGCTTGGCCAGGCAGAACACCGGGGAGCTGTTTTTT. The full variable domain, in which reference TRBV5-1 and TRBJ2-2 provide the parts outside the CDR3, is KAGVTQTPRYLIKTRGQQVTLSCSPISGHRSVSWYQQTPGQGLQFLFEYFSETQRNKGNFPGRFSGRQFSNSRSEMNVSTLELGDSALYLCASSLARQNTGELFFGEGSRLTVL.

This clonotype occurred once. The chain combines TRBV12-3 or TRBV12-4 with TRBJ2-1; D might be TRBD1 or TRBD2, each matching 5 bases. Trimming took off 1 base at V and 9 bases at J, with 16 bases between the two ends. This CDR3 is 15 amino acids long. Here the CDR3 reads CASSLGQPRDGEQFF. Written as DNA, the CDR3 is TGTGCCAGCAGTTTAGGACAGCCCCGGGATGGTGAGCAGTTCTTC.

This clonotype was observed at least ten times. This chain joins TRBV12-3 or TRBV12-4 and TRBJ2-3; D ambiguous. The CDR3 has 12 residues. V lost 4 bases and J lost 7, with 9 bases in between. CDR3 bases: TGTGCCAGCAGTTACCTAAGGAATACGCAGTATTTT. It encodes CASSYLRNTQYF.

The rearrangement joins TRBV12-3 or TRBV12-4 to TRBJ2-7; 8 bases are a match to TRBD1. V lost 8 bases and J lost 1; bases outside the gene matches: 10. This CDR3 region has 15 residues. The CDR3 region has the DNA TGTGCCAGCCCCGGATCCAGGACAGGGTCCTACGAGCAGTACTTC. Its translation is CASPGSRTGSYEQYF.

This clonotype was counted a few times. This could be a read error, since a much larger clone is one nucleotide away. Written as DNA, the CDR3 is TGCAGTACTTACCTTCACCCTAGCACAGATACGCAGTATTTT. This encodes CSTYLHPSTDTQYF. The chain couples TRBV20-1 to TRBJ2-3; no definite D call. CDR3 size: 14 residues. CDR1 DFQATT and CDR2 SNEGSKA come from the germline V gene (reference sequence). V shed 8 bases and J shed 0 bases, with 15 bases lying between them.

The chain recombines TRBV11-2 with TRBJ2-1, with 7 bases aligning to TRBD1. This CDR3 contains 14 residues. Germline-derived CDR1 and CDR2 are SGHAT and FQNNGV. CDR3 DNA: TGTGCTACTTCTCAAGGGGGCCGCTACAATGAGCAGTTCTTC. Encoded protein: CATSQGGRYNEQFF.

V usage is TRBV20-1 and J usage is TRBJ2-1; D unclear. The ends were cut back, 7 bases at V and 7 bases at J, with 11 bases in the middle. CDR1 is DFQATT, CDR2 SNEGSKA, per germline (reference sequence). The CDR3 totals 11 residues. CDR3 nucleotide sequence: TGCAGTGGGTTGCGGCAGAATGAGCAGTTCTTC. Its protein product is CSGLRQNEQFF.

With regard to this clonotype: A single base separates this from a much larger clone, so it may be a read error. The chain uses TRBV5-1 and TRBJ2-3; tentative D call: TRBD2 (6 bases). This CDR3 has 15 amino acids. Germline V gene data show CDR1 as SGHRS and CDR2 as YFSETQ. Between the trimmed V and J ends, which lost 4 bases and 0 bases, there was a span of 12 bases. CDR3 in amino acids: CASSPCGDSTDTQYF. The CDR3 bases are TGCGCCAGCAGCCCTTGCGGGGACAGCACAGATACGCAGTATTTT. Looking up the rest from reference TRBV5-1 and TRBJ2-3 gives the full variable domain: KAGVTQTPRYLIKTRGQQVTLSCSPISGHRSVSWYQQTPGQGLQFLFEYFSETQRNKGNFPGRFSGRQFSNSRSEMNVSTLELGDSALYLCASSPCGDSTDTQYFGPGTRLTVL.

This clonotype was picked up many times. This chain uses TRBV5-1 with TRBJ2-1; 9 bases align to TRBD1. The CDR3 covers 17 residues. Trimming at V came to 4 bases and at J to 2 bases, leaving 10 bases not matched to a gene. CDR1 is SGHRS and CDR2 is YFSETQ in the germline V gene. This CDR3 reads CASSPRTGANTYNEQFF. Written as DNA, the CDR3 is TGCGCCAGCAGCCCTAGGACAGGGGCGAATACCTACAATGAGCAGTTCTTC. Complete variable domain (other parts from reference TRBV5-1 and TRBJ2-1): KAGVTQTPRYLIKTRGQQVTLSCSPISGHRSVSWYQQTPGQGLQFLFEYFSETQRNKGNFPGRFSGRQFSNSRSEMNVSTLELGDSALYLCASSPRTGANTYNEQFFGPGTRLTVL.

This clonotype was seen ten or more times. The gene calls are TRBV4-1 and TRBJ2-4; 10 positions agree with TRBD2. The CDR3 extends over 18 amino acids. Trimming at V came to 3 bases and at J to 7 bases, leaving 15 bases not matched to a gene. The germline CDR1 and CDR2 sequences are MGHRA and YSYEKL. The DNA for the CDR3 is TGCGCCAGCAGCCAGCGGCCTCCCTTAGCGGGGGGAGCTAACATTCAGTACTTC. The encoded protein is CASSQRPPLAGGANIQYF.

This clonotype was seen repeatedly, ten times or more. This chain links TRBV10-3 with TRBJ1-1; 8 bases agree with TRBD1. Losses at the gene ends were 3 bases for V and 5 bases for J; bases not matched to a gene: 8. Germline V gene data show CDR1 as ENHRY and CDR2 as SYGVKD. This CDR3 has 15 amino acids. The CDR3 reads CAISDSTGEGTEAFF. The CDR3 DNA follows: TGTGCCATCAGTGACTCGACAGGGGAGGGAACTGAAGCTTTCTTT.